The clone carrying this TCR beta chain was detected only a few times. These data originate in a study of blood T cell repertoires in COVID-19. As for the study in general: Nucleic acid was either cDNA or gDNA, and it came from T cells, B-cell-depleted T cells, or PBMCs.

Original handling: Cell counts per sample came from amplifying reference gene primers. This table comes from immunoSEQ multiplex PCR, and its TCRdb copy is limited to in-frame clones, with some not included. V and J calls and clone size come straight from that table; D and trimming were deduced from the DNA. This sample yields fewer than 100,000 clones, of which roughly nine tenths are seen a single time; over 15% belongs to the top ten. With 5 bases clipped from V and 6 bases from J, the junction kept 16 bases outside the gene matches. The length of the CDR3 is 16 residues. CDR1 and CDR2 (germline): SGHVS, FQNEAQ.

The sequenced sample consisted of peripheral blood. This sequence originates from a man older than 75 in a cohort sampled during active COVID-19. The chain is built from TRBV7-8 and TRBJ2-7; 7 bases are a match to TRBD2. In nucleotides, the CDR3 is TGTGCCAGCAGCCCCCGCGAGAGCGGGGAACCTCTCGAGCAGTACTTC. This gives the protein CASSPRESGEPLEQYF.